This TCR beta chain was captured by sequencing in a study of Ad26.COV2.S vaccination and SARS-CoV-2 variants. Study-wide context: Once, or twice with 56 days between doses, Ad26.COV2.S was given intramuscularly. Overall study findings and caveats: Whether participants received vaccine or placebo, their non-spike TCR breadth was similar. It was vaccine recipients, not placebo recipients, who had the higher spike-specific TCR breadth.

The CDR3 consists of 13 residues. Trimming shortened V by 0 bases and J by 4 bases, and 9 bases separated the two germline ends. Germline assignment: CDR1 GTSNPN and CDR2 SVGIG (reference sequence). As for treatment: roughly 19 received Ad26.COV2.S at low or high dose, single or two shots; several received placebo; per-sample allocation not given. Following the first vaccine or placebo injection, samples were taken on day 63. Aged 18-55 years, donor was enrolled in Boston in 2020. In regard to this clone: The antigen is undetermined.

Profiled with immunoSEQ multiplex PCR; TCRdb holds only in-frame clones, not every one. The table has 410,000 or so clones, 90% seen once. This clonotype was sampled from a person between 18 and 65 years old who received the Ad26.COV2.S COVID-19 vaccine or a placebo. The rearrangement joins TRBV30 to TRBJ1-2, with TRBD1 as a possible D gene (5 bases). The sequenced sample was peripheral blood, obtained in a trial of Ad26.COV2.S vaccine versus placebo. The CDR3 DNA follows: TGTGCCTGGAGTGTGGGACCAAGCTATGGCTACACCTTC. It is translated as CAWSVGPSYGYTF. Full variable domain (outside the CDR3, taken from reference TRBV30 and TRBJ1-2): SQTIHQWPATLVQPVGSPLSLECTVEGTSNPNLYWYRQAAGRGLQLLFYSVGIGQISSEVPQNLSASRPQDRQFILSSKKLLLSDSGFYLCAWSVGPSYGYTFGSGTRLTVV.